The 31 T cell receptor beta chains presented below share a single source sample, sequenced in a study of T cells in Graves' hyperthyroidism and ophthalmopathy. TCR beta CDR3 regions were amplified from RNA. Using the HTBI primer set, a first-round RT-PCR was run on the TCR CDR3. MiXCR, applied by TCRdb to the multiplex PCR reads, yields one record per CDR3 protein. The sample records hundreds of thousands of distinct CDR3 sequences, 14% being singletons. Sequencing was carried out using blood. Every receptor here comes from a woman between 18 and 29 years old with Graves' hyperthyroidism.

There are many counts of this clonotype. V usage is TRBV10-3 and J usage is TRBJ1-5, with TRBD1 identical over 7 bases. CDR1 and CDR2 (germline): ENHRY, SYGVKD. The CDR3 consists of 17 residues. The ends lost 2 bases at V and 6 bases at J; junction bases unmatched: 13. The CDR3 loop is CAISEEGGGSVGQPQHF. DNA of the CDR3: TGTGCCATCAGTGAGGAAGGAGGGGGCTCGGTCGGTCAGCCCCAGCATTTT.

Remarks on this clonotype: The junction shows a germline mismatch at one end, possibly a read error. Written as DNA, the CDR3 is TGTGCCAGCAGACAAGGCTGGAGCCTCGAGCAGTACTTC. The encoded protein is CASRQGWSLEQYF. The rearrangement joins TRBV3-1 to TRBJ2-7, with no clear D. Germline lookup yields CDR1 LGHDT and CDR2 YNNKEL (reference sequence). This CDR3 is 13 amino acids long.

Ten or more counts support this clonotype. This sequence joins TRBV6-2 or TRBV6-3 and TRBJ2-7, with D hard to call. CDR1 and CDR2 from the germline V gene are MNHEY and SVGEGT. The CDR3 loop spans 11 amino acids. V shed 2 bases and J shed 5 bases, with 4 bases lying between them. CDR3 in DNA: TGTGCCAGCAGTTACCTCCACGAGCAGTACTTC. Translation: CASSYLHEQYF.

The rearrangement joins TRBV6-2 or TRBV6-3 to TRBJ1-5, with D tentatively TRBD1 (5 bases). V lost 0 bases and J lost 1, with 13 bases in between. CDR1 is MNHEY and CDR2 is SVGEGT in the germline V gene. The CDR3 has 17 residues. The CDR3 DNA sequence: TGTGCCAGCAGTTACTCGAATAAGGGGTGGAGCAATCAGCCCCAGCATTTT. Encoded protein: CASSYSNKGWSNQPQHF.

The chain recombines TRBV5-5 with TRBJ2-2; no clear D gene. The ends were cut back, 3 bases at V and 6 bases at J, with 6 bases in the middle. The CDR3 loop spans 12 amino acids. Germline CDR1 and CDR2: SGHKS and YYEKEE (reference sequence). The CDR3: CASSWPAGELFF. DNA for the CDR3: TGTGCCAGCAGCTGGCCTGCCGGGGAGCTGTTTTTT.

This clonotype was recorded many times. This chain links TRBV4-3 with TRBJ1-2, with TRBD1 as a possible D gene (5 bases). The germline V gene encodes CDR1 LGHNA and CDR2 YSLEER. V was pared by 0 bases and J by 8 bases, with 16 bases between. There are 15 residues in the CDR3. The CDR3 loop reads CASSQDLVTGRGYTF. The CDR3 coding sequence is TGCGCCAGCAGCCAAGATTTAGTAACAGGACGAGGCTACACCTTC.

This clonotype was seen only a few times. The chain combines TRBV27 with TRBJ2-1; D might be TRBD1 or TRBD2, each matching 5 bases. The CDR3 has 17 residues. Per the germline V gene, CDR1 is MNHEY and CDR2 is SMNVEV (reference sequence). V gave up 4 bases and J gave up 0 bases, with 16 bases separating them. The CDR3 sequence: CASSSRDPSFSYNEQFF. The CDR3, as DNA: TGTGCCAGCAGTTCCCGGGACCCGTCCTTCTCCTACAATGAGCAGTTCTTC.

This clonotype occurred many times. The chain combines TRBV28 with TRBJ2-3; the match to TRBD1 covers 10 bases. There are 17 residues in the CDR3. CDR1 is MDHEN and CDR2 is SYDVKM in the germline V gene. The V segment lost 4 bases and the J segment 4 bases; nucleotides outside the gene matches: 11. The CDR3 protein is CASSSAWETGGADTQYF. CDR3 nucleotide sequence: TGTGCCAGCAGTTCGGCTTGGGAGACAGGGGGCGCAGATACGCAGTATTTT.

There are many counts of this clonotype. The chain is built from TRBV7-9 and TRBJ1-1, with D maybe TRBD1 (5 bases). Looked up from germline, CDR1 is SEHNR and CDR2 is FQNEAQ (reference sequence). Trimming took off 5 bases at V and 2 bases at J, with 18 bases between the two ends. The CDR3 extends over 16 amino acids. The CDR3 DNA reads TGTGCCAGCAGCGAACAGGCGCCAGTATACAACACTGAAGCTTTCTTT. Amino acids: CASSEQAPVYNTEAFF.

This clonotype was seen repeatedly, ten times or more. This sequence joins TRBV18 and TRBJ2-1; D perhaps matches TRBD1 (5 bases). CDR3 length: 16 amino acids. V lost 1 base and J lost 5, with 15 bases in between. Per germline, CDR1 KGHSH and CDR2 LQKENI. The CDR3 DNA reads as TGTGCCAGCTCACCACTATACCAGGGTCGCCACAATGAGCAGTTCTTC. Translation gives CASSPLYQGRHNEQFF.

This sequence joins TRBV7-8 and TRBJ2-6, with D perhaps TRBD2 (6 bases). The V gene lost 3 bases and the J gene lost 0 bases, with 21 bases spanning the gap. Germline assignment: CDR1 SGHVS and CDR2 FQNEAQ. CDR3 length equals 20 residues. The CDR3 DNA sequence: TGTGCCAGCAGCTTTCAGTCGGCGGGATTATATACCTCTGGGGCCAACGTCCTGACTTTC. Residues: CASSFQSAGLYTSGANVLTF.

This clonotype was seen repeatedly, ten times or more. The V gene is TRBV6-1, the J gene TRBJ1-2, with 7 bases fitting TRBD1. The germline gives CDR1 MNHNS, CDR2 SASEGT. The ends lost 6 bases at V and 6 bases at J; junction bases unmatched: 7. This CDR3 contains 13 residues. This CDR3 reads CASSFDRANGYTF. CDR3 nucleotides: TGTGCCAGCAGCTTCGACAGGGCGAATGGCTACACCTTC.

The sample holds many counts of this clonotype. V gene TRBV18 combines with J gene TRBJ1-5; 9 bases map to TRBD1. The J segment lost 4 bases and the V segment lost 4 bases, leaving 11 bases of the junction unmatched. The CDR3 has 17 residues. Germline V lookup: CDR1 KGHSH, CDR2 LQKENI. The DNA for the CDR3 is TGTGCCAGCTCACTAACGGGACAGGGCCTCCGAAATCAGCCCCAGCATTTT. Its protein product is CASSLTGQGLRNQPQHF.

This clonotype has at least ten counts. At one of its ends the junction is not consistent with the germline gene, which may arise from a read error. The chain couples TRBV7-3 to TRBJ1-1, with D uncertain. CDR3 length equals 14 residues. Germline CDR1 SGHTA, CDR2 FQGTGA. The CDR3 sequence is CANSLSGGNTEAFF. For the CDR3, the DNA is TGTGCCAACAGCTTAAGTGGCGGGAACACTGAAGCTTTCTTT.

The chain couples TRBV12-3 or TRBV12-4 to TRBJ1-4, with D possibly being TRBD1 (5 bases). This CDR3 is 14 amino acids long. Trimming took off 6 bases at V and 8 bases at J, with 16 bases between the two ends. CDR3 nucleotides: TGTGCCAGCAGACTGGGAGGGGTCGGAGAAAAACTGTTTTTT. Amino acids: CASRLGGVGEKLFF.

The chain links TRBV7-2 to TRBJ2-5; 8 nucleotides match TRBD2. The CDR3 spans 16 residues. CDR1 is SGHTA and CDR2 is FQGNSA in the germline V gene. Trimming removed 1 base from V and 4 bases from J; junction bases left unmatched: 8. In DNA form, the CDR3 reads TGTGCCAGCAGCTTAGGAGTCGGGAGGGCCCGAGAGACCCAGTACTTC. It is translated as CASSLGVGRARETQYF. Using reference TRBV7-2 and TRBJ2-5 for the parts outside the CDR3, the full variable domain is GAGVSQSPSNKVTEKGKDVELRCDPISGHTALYWYRQSLGQGLEFLIYFQGNSAPDKSGLPSDRFSAERTGGSVSTLTIQRTQQEDSAVYLCASSLGVGRARETQYFGPGTRLLVL.

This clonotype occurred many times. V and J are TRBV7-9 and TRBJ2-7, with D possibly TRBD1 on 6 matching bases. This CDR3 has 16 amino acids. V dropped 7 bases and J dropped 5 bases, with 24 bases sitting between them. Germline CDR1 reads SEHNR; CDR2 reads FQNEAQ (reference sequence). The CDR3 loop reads CASTPYGFGTRDEQYF. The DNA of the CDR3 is TGTGCCAGCACCCCGTACGGGTTTGGGACACGCGACGAGCAGTACTTC.

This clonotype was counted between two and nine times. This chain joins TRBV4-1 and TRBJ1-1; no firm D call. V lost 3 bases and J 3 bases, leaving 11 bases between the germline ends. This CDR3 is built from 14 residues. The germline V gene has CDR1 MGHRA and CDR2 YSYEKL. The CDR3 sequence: CASSHPGSYTEAFF. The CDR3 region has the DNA TGCGCCAGCAGCCACCCCGGAAGTTACACTGAAGCTTTCTTT.

Written as DNA, the CDR3 is TGTGCCAGCAGTCCCCCGGGACTCTTAGAGACCCAGTACTTC. Translating gives CASSPPGLLETQYF. The rearrangement uses TRBV28 and TRBJ2-5, with TRBD2 as a possible D gene (6 bases). CDR1 is MDHEN, CDR2 SYDVKM, per germline. Trimming left V 5 bases short and J 4 bases short, with 14 bases between. There are 14 residues in the CDR3.

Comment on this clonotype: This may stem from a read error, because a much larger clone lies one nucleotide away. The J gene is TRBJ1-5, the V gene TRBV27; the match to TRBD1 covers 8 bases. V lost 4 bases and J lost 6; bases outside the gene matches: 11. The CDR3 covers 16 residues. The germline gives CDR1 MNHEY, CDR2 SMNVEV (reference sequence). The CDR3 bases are TGTGCCAGCAGTTCATCTGGCAGGGGGCTTGGTCAGCCCCAGCATTTT. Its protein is CASSSSGRGLGQPQHF.

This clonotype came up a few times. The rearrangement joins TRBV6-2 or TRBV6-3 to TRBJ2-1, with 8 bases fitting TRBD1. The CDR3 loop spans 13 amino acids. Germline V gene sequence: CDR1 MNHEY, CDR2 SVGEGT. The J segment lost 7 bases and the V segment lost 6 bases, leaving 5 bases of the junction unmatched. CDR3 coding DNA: TGTGCCAGCAGGCCAGGGGGCGGGAATGAGCAGTTCTTC. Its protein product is CASRPGGGNEQFF.

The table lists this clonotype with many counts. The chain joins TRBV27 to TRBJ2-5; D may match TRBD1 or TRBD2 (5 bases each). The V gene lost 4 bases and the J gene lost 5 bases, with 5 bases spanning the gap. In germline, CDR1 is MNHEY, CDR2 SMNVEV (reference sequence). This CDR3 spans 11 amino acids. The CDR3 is CASSWGETQYF. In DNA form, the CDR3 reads TGTGCCAGCAGTTGGGGGGAGACCCAGTACTTC.

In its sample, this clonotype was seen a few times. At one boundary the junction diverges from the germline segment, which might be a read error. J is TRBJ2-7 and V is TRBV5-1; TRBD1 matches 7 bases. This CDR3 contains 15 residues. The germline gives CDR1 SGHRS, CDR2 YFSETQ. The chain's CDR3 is CASRLETGRGNEQYF. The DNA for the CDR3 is TGCGCCAGCAGGTTGGAAACCGGCAGGGGGAACGAGCAGTACTTC.

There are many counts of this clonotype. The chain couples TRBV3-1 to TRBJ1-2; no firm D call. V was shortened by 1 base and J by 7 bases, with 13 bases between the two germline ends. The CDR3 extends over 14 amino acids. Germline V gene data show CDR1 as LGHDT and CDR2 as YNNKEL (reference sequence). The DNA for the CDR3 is TGTGCCAGCAGCCAAGCGACTGTTTCCGGTGGCTACACCTTC. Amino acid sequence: CASSQATVSGGYTF.

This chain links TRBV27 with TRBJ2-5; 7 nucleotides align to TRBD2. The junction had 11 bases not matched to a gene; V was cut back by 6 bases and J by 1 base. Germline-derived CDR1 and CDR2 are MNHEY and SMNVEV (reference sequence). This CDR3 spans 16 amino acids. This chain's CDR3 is CASRVSSGRTQETQYF. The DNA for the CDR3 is TGTGCCAGCAGGGTTTCTAGCGGACGTACCCAAGAGACCCAGTACTTC.

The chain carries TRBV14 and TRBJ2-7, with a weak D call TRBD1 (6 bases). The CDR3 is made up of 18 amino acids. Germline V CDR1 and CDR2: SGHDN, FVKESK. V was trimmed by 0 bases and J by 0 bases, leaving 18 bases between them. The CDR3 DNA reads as TGTGCCAGCAGCCAAGATCCCACTGGGGGCGGAATCTCCTACGAGCAGTACTTC. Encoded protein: CASSQDPTGGGISYEQYF.

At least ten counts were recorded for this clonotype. Here the CDR3 DNA reads TGTGCCAGCAGCAACAGGGGCTACGAGCAGTACTTC. Translated, it gives CASSNRGYEQYF. The rearrangement links TRBV7-2 to TRBJ2-7; 7 bases line up with TRBD1. V lost 5 bases and J lost 3; bases outside the gene matches: 1. Germline V gene sequence: CDR1 SGHTA, CDR2 FQGNSA. This CDR3 has 12 residues.

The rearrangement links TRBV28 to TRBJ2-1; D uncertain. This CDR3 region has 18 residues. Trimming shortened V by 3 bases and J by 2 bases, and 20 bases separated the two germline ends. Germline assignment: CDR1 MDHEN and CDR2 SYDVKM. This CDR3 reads CASSLVGREFSPYNEQFF. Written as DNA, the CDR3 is TGTGCCAGCAGTTTGGTCGGAAGGGAATTCTCCCCCTACAATGAGCAGTTCTTC. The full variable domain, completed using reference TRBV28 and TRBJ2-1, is DVKVTQSSRYLVKRTGEKVFLECVQDMDHENMFWYRQDPGLGLRLIYFSYDVKMKEKGDIPEGYSVSREKKERFSLILESASTNQTSMYLCASSLVGREFSPYNEQFFGPGTRLTVL.

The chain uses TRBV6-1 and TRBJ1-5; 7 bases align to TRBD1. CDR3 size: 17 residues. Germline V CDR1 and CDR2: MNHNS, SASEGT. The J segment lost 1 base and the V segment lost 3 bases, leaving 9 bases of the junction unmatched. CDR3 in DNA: TGTGCCAGCAGTGACACAGGGAAGGGGGCGAGCAATCAGCCCCAGCATTTT. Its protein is CASSDTGKGASNQPQHF.

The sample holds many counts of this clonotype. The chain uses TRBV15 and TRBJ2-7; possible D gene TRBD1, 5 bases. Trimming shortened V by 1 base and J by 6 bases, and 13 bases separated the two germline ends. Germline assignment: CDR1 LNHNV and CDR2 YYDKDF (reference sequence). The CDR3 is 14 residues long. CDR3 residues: CATSRVWGASEQYF. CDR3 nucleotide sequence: TGTGCCACCAGCAGAGTGTGGGGCGCGTCCGAGCAGTACTTC.

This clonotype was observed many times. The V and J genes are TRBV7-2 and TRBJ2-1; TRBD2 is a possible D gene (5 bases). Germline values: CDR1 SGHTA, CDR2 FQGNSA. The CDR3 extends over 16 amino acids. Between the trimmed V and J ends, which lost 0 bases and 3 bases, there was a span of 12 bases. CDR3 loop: CASSLALSGDYNEQFF. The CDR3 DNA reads TGTGCCAGCAGCTTAGCGCTCAGCGGTGACTACAATGAGCAGTTCTTC. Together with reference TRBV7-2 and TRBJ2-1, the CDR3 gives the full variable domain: GAGVSQSPSNKVTEKGKDVELRCDPISGHTALYWYRQSLGQGLEFLIYFQGNSAPDKSGLPSDRFSAERTGGSVSTLTIQRTQQEDSAVYLCASSLALSGDYNEQFFGPGTRLTVL.